The present TCR beta chain was sequenced within a study of cytomegalovirus exposure and HLA in healthy donors (dated by TCRdb to the late 2010s). In terms of the full investigation: According to an earlier analysis of 587 of the donors, 150 million to 200 million T cells yielded 117 million unique TCR beta sequences and approximately 280 Gb of sequence data. Using immunosequencing, the study profiled T cell repertoires from about 620 subjects and related those repertoires to cytomegalovirus serostatus. Besides the first cohort of hundreds of subjects, a separate validation cohort made up of over a hundred different subjects was used. Every discovery cohort repertoire had been produced on one sequencing platform. Of the roughly 400 genotyped donors, 65% to 90% fell in the genetic ancestry cluster associated with self-reported Caucasian donors. Both class I and class II loci were covered by HLA typing, at four-digit resolution. The aim of the study was to test whether cataloging public T cell receptors could identify signatures of past pathogen exposure. Genome-wide SNP genotypes for about 60% of the 666 donors were used in a later genetic analysis, which treated that subset as a discovery cohort. To decide whether each TCR beta V gene segment behaved as functional or pseudogenic, an earlier analysis of some 600 of the donors relied on high-throughput TCR beta sequencing. To study patterns of TCR occurrence, a later analysis re-analyzed previously published TCR beta repertoires from 666 donors and added high-resolution HLA genotyping. Donor age, sex, ethnicity and CMV serostatus were collected together with the repertoire data. Rather than using new phenotypic data, the later analysis identified candidate immune exposures from TCR beta sequences and from how often those sequences occurred across donors. Among some 410 genotyped donors of the cohort, an average of about 240,000 unique TCR beta nucleotide sequences were sequenced per donor, around a sixth of them non-productive. To predict cytomegalovirus infection status, the study brought together high-throughput TCR immunosequencing, statistical association of individual TCRs with disease status, and machine learning. Typing coverage varied by locus: about 629-640 donors for A, B, C, DRB1 and DQB1; around 560 for DQA1; more than 600 for DPA1; roughly 450 for DPB1. Roughly 5 DR-DQ haplotypes were handled as single units for association and clustering because linkage in the cohort was strong. Roughly 310 gigabases of sequencing data and around 87 million unique TCR sequences were included in an early release covering around 650 HLA-typed donors. What the work shows at the level of the full study, not this receptor alone: In a later analysis, most CMV-associated TCR beta chains were found to appear HLA-restricted, with HLA associations seemingly driven largely by CMV exposure. Broadly in line with IMGT annotations, most TCR beta V segments showed up in productive rearrangements about 87% or about 30% of the time in an earlier analysis of some 590 of the donors. The 87-base-pair reads could not distinguish some IMGT-functional V segments, including TRBV6-2 and TRBV6-3, so those segments were excluded. In a later genetic analysis, fewer N-insertions in productive TCRs were reported among donors in an Asian-associated ancestry cluster than the roughly 640-donor mean. An association between a missense DCLRE1C variant and V-gene and J-gene trimming of TCR beta chains was found in a later genetic analysis and replicated in an independent cohort. It was suggested by the authors that the approach could potentially be generalized to other disease states and immunological phenotypes. In a later analysis, TCR association rates were found to vary across HLA loci, with the most associated TCRs seen for DRB1 alleles and the fewest for HLA-C alleles. Correlated functional status among segregating V segments might reflect linkage disequilibrium, but an unknown experimental factor could not be ruled out. The earlier analysis of 587 of the donors excluded around 17 rarely observed V segments, including chromosome 9 orphons, because counts were too low. A further reported finding was that TCR beta sequences accurately predicted the HLA-A and HLA-B alleles for most subjects in the first cohort. A total of fewer than 200 TCR beta chains were listed by the study as associated with cytomegalovirus. Three of the identified cytomegalovirus-associated TCR beta chains were confirmed in vitro to be specific for cytomegalovirus antigens. Because HLA typing was unavailable for some donors at each locus, only the typed subset was used in association tests. The cohort was sequenced for TCR beta chains only, and without alpha or paired-chain data the features that could be detected were limited. In both the original and validation cohorts, the classifier was reported to diagnose cytomegalovirus status with high specificity and sensitivity. According to a later analysis, parvovirus B19, influenza, CMV and Epstein-Barr virus appeared linked to several top co-occurrence clusters. Specific HLA alleles were associated with 15,000 to 20,000 TCR beta sequences at a false discovery rate of 0.05 in a later analysis. Roughly uniform sequencing depth across donors was assumed in presence/absence analyses, although this assumption may not hold. In a later analysis, HLA-associated TCR beta chains showed more clonal expansion and lower generation probabilities than non-associated chains that were equally common. A group of highly shared sequence variants was considered likely to be a technical artifact of the sequencing pipeline. Most TCR sequences were observed very rarely across donors, whereas some public TCRs were present in many individuals. The only immune exposure information available for the cohort was CMV serostatus. Assigning TCR associations to individual alleles was difficult when HLA alleles, especially DR and DQ, strongly co-occurred.

The cohort consisted of 666 healthy bone marrow donors. All cohort members were sampled while nominally healthy, although unrecorded immune exposures were likely present. The donor tested CMV seropositive, placing the donor among the 250 to 350 seropositive members of the cohort. A peripheral blood sample was collected from each donor, and TCR beta sequencing was performed on peripheral blood mononuclear cells. The Qiagen DNeasy Blood Extraction Kit was used to extract genomic DNA from the blood cell samples. Regarding this clone: Its antigen is unknown. Base qualities are not provided; no much larger clone lies one nucleotide away.

The library was built by means of the immunoSEQ multiplex PCR assay. The multiplex PCR relied on a mix of 60 forward primers for TCR Vbeta segments and 13 reverse primers for TCR Jbeta segments. The CDR3 region of rearranged TCR beta genes was amplified from genomic DNA with a multiplex PCR assay. On the Illumina HiSeq System, the amplified TCR beta libraries were sequenced as 87-base-pair reads. Per the original workflow: Across the 670 or so repertoires, a later analysis counted some 80 million unique TCR beta chains, about 10 million of which were shared by at least two donors. To remove PCR and sequencing errors, raw reads were error-corrected and collapsed into unique sequences using a nearest-neighbor algorithm that merged closely related sequences. To assign V, D and J gene segments, CDR3 sequences were aligned to IMGT reference sequences. For a sequence to be retained, at least a six-nucleotide match to both a V gene segment and a J gene segment was required. Rearrangements were classified as productive when the CDR3 lacked stop codons and remained in frame with V and J, and all other rearrangements were classified as non-productive. Following IMGT convention, CDR3 was defined as the stretch from the second conserved V-encoded cysteine to the conserved J-encoded phenylalanine. The earlier analysis of fewer than 750 of the donors excluded sequences that lacked an unambiguous match to a single V gene segment. In an earlier analysis of a few hundred of the donors, a V segment was called functional when productive rearrangements were above 56.7%, and segregating when the standard deviation between donors exceeded 5%. To diagnose cytomegalovirus status from the catalog of TCR beta chain sequences, a statistical classification framework was built. V and J gene assignment, in a later analysis, came from comparing TCR nucleotide sequences with IMGT/GENE-DB human TR gene sequences. In a later analysis, CDR3 sequences and most-parsimonious VDJ recombination scenarios were assigned using the TCRdist pipeline. In a later analysis, every TCR beta chain was defined by the combination of its CDR3 amino acid sequence and its V-gene family, and reads without a unique V-gene family were dropped. As a way to deal with suspected cross-contamination and a sequencing artifact, a later analysis dropped 500 to 700 nucleotide sequences that were highly shared and had low generation probability. In a later analysis, a clonal expansion index for each public chain was calculated from normalized within-repertoire ranks of inferred template counts. In a later analysis, generation probabilities were computed with a VDJ recombination model fitted to out-of-frame rearrangements, and the resulting probabilities were checked against IGoR. Hypergeometric tests were used in a later analysis to score TCR-TCR, TCR-HLA and TCR-CMV co-occurrence, with a repertoire-size bias correction applied to the TCR pairs. In a later analysis, false discovery rates were estimated by permuting HLA or CMV assignments 20 times. In a later analysis, co-occurring TCRs were grouped with DBSCAN, and TCRdist sequence similarity was added when clustering was performed within HLA-allele-positive subsets. For co-occurrence clustering, repertoires with fewer than 30,000 or more than 120,000 public chains were excluded, along with about five repertoires with anomalous nucleotide sharing. Drawn from immuneACCESS, this table holds only the in-frame rearrangements with V and J called that TCRdb kept. Clones are partly lost; checked studies trace under half to an unresolved V gene and leave the rest unexplained. The D gene and trimming were derived from the DNA, and the V and J assignments and clone size from that table. This sample comprises 75,000 to 95,000 clones, roughly 80% of them detected only once. The ten largest clones add up to around 4.3% of the sample.

There are 17 amino acids in the CDR3, from cysteine to phenylalanine inclusive. The kept DNA is CDR3 alone, 51 bases in frame from the first base. The germline V gene (reference sequence) gives CDR1 as PRHDT and CDR2 as FYEKMQ. V is shortened by 3 bases, J by 4 bases, and the region joining them spans 22 bases. This receptor chain uses TRBV13 and TRBJ2-7; possibly the D gene is TRBD2, per 6 matching bases. The TCR was taken from a woman between 40 and 55 years old in good health and CMV-seropositive. The specimen was PBMCs. The bases read TGTGCCAGCAGCTTTGGTTTAAGCGGGCCCCAGAGATACGAGCAGTACTTC. It translates as CASSFGLSGPQRYEQYF.